What follows are 28 T cell receptor beta chains derived from one specimen sequenced in a study of blood T cells in healthy people across ages. Through a sample-barcoded 5' primer and a J-beta primer mix, a second PCR was run for roughly 7 to 11 cycles. MiXCR was run by TCRdb on the 5' RACE reads, yielding one entry per CDR3 protein. The sample lists approximately 940,000 distinct CDR3 sequences; under 50% were seen once. Sequenced sample: blood. The receptor set was obtained from a man aged 30 to 39 in good health.

About this clonotype: Because the CDR3 is missing its conserved closing phenylalanine or tryptophan, this is likely a read error. J is TRBJ2-7 and V is TRBV12-3 or TRBV12-4; 8 bases are shared with TRBD1. The CDR3 consists of 13 residues. V was pared by 5 bases and J by 3 bases, with 3 bases of the junction left unmatched. The CDR3 DNA sequence: TGTGCCAGCAGTCCCGGGACAGGCTACGAGCAGTACTTG. It codes for CASSPGTGYEQYL.

Regarding this clonotype: A clone one base away is much larger, so this may be a read error. The V and J genes are TRBV28 and TRBJ2-7, with 15 bases matching TRBD2. The DNA end favors TRBJ2-5, so the J call may be wrong. The germline CDR1 and CDR2 sequences are MDHEN and SYDVKM. This CDR3 is 17 amino acids long. The CDR3 loop reads CASSFARTSGGAGTQYF. The CDR3, as DNA: TGTGCCAGCAGTTTTGCTCGGACTAGCGGGGGGGCCGGGACCCAGTACTTC.

J is TRBJ2-1 and V is TRBV3-1, with 16 bases identical to TRBD2. V lost 1 base and J lost 8; bases outside the gene matches: 2. Germline V gives CDR1 LGHDT, CDR2 YNNKEL (reference sequence). The CDR3 extends over 16 amino acids. The CDR3 DNA sequence: TGTGCCAGCAGCCAAGTCGGGACTAGCGGGAGGGATGAGCAGTTCTTC. It is translated as CASSQVGTSGRDEQFF.

This clonotype was recorded a few times. The chain carries TRBV7-2 and TRBJ2-3; 13 positions agree with TRBD2. Germline V CDR1 and CDR2: SGHTA, FQGNSA. V lost 6 bases and J lost 4; bases outside the gene matches: 10. The CDR3 has 17 amino acids. The CDR3 sequence is CASREGTSGMKSDTQYF. CDR3 nucleotides: TGTGCCAGCAGAGAAGGGACTAGCGGGATGAAATCAGATACGCAGTATTTT.

The chain recombines TRBV12-3 or TRBV12-4 with TRBJ2-1; perhaps TRBD2 as D (5 bases). The CDR3 contains 17 residues. With 3 bases removed from V and 13 bases from J, the gap between germline ends came to 28 bases. CDR3 amino acids: CASSFPRDRVGWETQFF. The CDR3 region has the DNA TGTGCCAGCAGTTTTCCGCGCGATAGGGTTGGTTGGGAGACCCAGTTCTTC.

A note on this clonotype: This could be a read error, since a much larger clone is one nucleotide away. V gene TRBV5-6 combines with J gene TRBJ1-5, with 8 bases matching TRBD1. J was trimmed by 2 bases and V by 6 bases; bases with no gene match: 4. The CDR3 sequence is 14 residues long. Germline CDR1 is SGHDT and CDR2 is YYEEEE. CDR3 residues: CASTPQGGNQPQHF. CDR3 nucleotide sequence: TGTGCCAGCACCCCACAGGGGGGCAATCAGCCCCAGCATTTT.

This clonotype has more than one count but fewer than ten. V and J are TRBV10-3 and TRBJ2-1; 8 bases align to TRBD1. V lost 4 bases to trimming and J lost 5 bases; unmatched junction nucleotides: 10. This CDR3 spans 16 amino acids. The germline gives CDR1 ENHRY, CDR2 SYGVKD. The CDR3 nucleotides are TGTGCCATCAGTGGACAGGGGCGAATCACTAACAATGAGCAGTTCTTC. Encoded protein: CAISGQGRITNNEQFF.

Here the CDR3 DNA reads TGTGCCAGCAGTTACGGGGGCGATGGCTACACCTTC. Translation: CASSYGGDGYTF. The J gene is TRBJ1-2, the V gene TRBV12-3 or TRBV12-4; tentatively, D is TRBD1 (6 bases). V shed 4 bases and J shed 6 bases, with 9 bases lying between them. This CDR3 has 12 amino acids.

This rearrangement joins TRBV3-1 to TRBJ2-3, with TRBD1 matching over 7 bases. CDR1 LGHDT and CDR2 YNNKEL come from the germline V gene (reference sequence). CDR3 length equals 13 residues. The J segment lost 6 bases and the V segment lost 9 bases, leaving 9 bases of the junction unmatched. The CDR3 region has the DNA TGTGCCAGTTCAAGAGGCAGGGGGGATACGCAGTATTTT. Translation gives CASSRGRGDTQYF.

The chain recombines TRBV10-3 with TRBJ1-1; 7 nucleotides match TRBD1. The CDR3 runs 17 residues. V lost 0 bases, J lost 4 bases, and 11 bases stayed unmatched. From germline, CDR1 is ENHRY and CDR2 SYGVKD. Written as DNA, the CDR3 is TGTGCCATCAGTGAGTCGAGGCCAGGGGGGTTTGGCACTGAAGCTTTCTTT. Translating gives CAISESRPGGFGTEAFF.

As to this clonotype: Mismatch with germline at one junction end may stem from a read error. The CDR3 sequence is CASSVGAETSGAEEYF. The CDR3 nucleotides read TGTGCCAGCAGCGTAGGTGCCGAGACTAGCGGGGCCGAGGAGTACTTC. This sequence joins TRBV9 and TRBJ2-7, with TRBD2 matching 11 bases. CDR1 is SGDLS and CDR2 is YYNGEE in the germline V gene. The CDR3 is 16 residues long.

The chain uses TRBV11-3 and TRBJ1-2; D not resolved. Germline CDR1 is SGHNT and CDR2 is YENEEA. The CDR3 sequence is 14 residues long. V was cut by 0 bases and J by 2 bases, with 7 bases left in between. The CDR3 DNA reads TGTGCCAGCAGCTTAGATTACAGAAACTATGGCTACACCTTC. Its translation: CASSLDYRNYGYTF.

This clonotype was counted a few times. The V call is TRBV5-1, the J call TRBJ2-3; D is possibly TRBD1 (6 bases). The germline V gene encodes CDR1 SGHRS and CDR2 YFSETQ. V was clipped by 0 bases and J by 5 bases, with 13 bases between them. The CDR3 has 15 amino acids. For the CDR3, the DNA is TGCGCCAGCAGCTTGGGTGGGGGCCGGAGAGATACGCAGTATTTT. The encoded protein is CASSLGGGRRDTQYF. The full variable domain, its missing parts supplied by reference TRBV5-1 and TRBJ2-3, is KAGVTQTPRYLIKTRGQQVTLSCSPISGHRSVSWYQQTPGQGLQFLFEYFSETQRNKGNFPGRFSGRQFSNSRSEMNVSTLELGDSALYLCASSLGGGRRDTQYFGPGTRLTVL.

This clonotype has just one count. The chain links TRBV20-1 to TRBJ2-2, with D maybe TRBD2 (5 bases). V was cut by 1 base and J by 1 base, with 10 bases left in between. The CDR3 extends over 15 amino acids. In germline, CDR1 is DFQATT, CDR2 SNEGSKA (reference sequence). CDR3 DNA sequence: TGCAGTGCTAGAGGACTACCTAAGAACACCGGGGAGCTGTTTTTT. Translation: CSARGLPKNTGELFF.

This clonotype was seen a few times. V is TRBV25-1 and J is TRBJ2-3; 8 bases line up with TRBD2. This CDR3 has 14 amino acids. The V gene end was trimmed by 7 bases and the J gene end by 4 bases; junction bases not matched to a gene: 7. From germline, CDR1 is MGHDK and CDR2 SYGVNS. In nucleotides, the CDR3 is TGTGCCAGCAACACCGCCGGGGGGGCAGATACGCAGTATTTT. Protein sequence: CASNTAGGADTQYF. The full variable domain, rest sourced from reference TRBV25-1 and TRBJ2-3, is EADIYQTPRYLVIGTGKKITLECSQTMGHDKMYWYQQDPGMELHLIHYSYGVNSTEKGDLSSESTVSRIRTEHFPLTLESARPSHTSQYLCASNTAGGADTQYFGPGTRLTVL.

The chain is built from TRBV6-1 and TRBJ1-5, with a weak D call TRBD1 (6 bases). The germline CDR1 and CDR2 sequences are MNHNS and SASEGT. Trimming took 7 bases from V and 0 from J, leaving 28 bases between them. CDR3 length equals 20 residues. CDR3 in amino acids: CASTVLATGSGGYSNQPQHF. The CDR3 coding sequence is TGTGCCAGCACCGTACTTGCCACAGGGTCCGGTGGATATAGCAATCAGCCCCAGCATTTT.

The V and J genes are TRBV4-1 and TRBJ2-7; D possibly matches TRBD1 or TRBD2 (5 bases each). The CDR3 length is 15 residues. V was cut by 5 bases and J by 2 bases, with 16 bases left in between. The V gene's germline CDR1 is MGHRA and CDR2 YSYEKL. The CDR3 loop reads CASSIIAGAPYEQYF. For the CDR3, the DNA is TGCGCCAGCAGCATCATTGCCGGGGCCCCCTACGAGCAGTACTTC.

The chain has TRBV11-3 and TRBJ2-7; tentative D call: TRBD2 (7 bases). CDR1 SGHNT and CDR2 YENEEA come from the germline V gene. The V gene lost 5 bases and the J gene lost 5 bases, with 13 bases spanning the gap. The CDR3 covers 13 residues. CDR3 protein: CASSLGGRHEQYF. Written as DNA, the CDR3 is TGTGCCAGCAGCCTCGGGGGGCGCCACGAGCAGTACTTC.

This clonotype was seen more than once but under ten times. The chain employs TRBV21-1 and TRBJ2-7; the table's D call of TRBD2 was not tested on the DNA. TRBV21-1 has pseudogene status. There are 17 residues in the CDR3. CDR3 bases: TGTGCCAGCAGCACCAGTATGGGACTAGCGGGCCCATACGAGCAGTACTTC. Amino acids: CASSTSMGLAGPYEQYF.

The chain joins TRBV5-1 to TRBJ2-7; D is perhaps TRBD1 (5 bases). The CDR3 extends over 15 amino acids. V was cut by 0 bases and J by 1 base, with 11 bases left in between. The germline V gene has CDR1 SGHRS and CDR2 YFSETQ. The CDR3 region is CASSLEAGPSYEQYF. The DNA of the CDR3 is TGCGCCAGCAGCTTGGAGGCAGGGCCTTCCTACGAGCAGTACTTC. The complete variable domain, with remaining parts taken from reference TRBV5-1 and TRBJ2-7, reads KAGVTQTPRYLIKTRGQQVTLSCSPISGHRSVSWYQQTPGQGLQFLFEYFSETQRNKGNFPGRFSGRQFSNSRSEMNVSTLELGDSALYLCASSLEAGPSYEQYFGPGTRLTVT.

The chain links TRBV14 to TRBJ1-2, with TRBD1 matching over 7 bases. The CDR3 sequence is 15 residues long. Germline assignment: CDR1 SGHDN and CDR2 FVKESK. V lost 2 bases and J lost 3; bases outside the gene matches: 6. CDR3 sequence reads: CASSQRTGRDYGYTF. The CDR3 bases are TGTGCCAGCAGCCAACGGACAGGAAGGGACTATGGCTACACCTTC.

Notes on this clonotype: This could be a read error, since a much larger clone is one nucleotide away. V is TRBV29-1 and J is TRBJ2-7; D is undetermined. Germline V CDR1 and CDR2: SQVTM, ANQGSEA. Trimming took 1 base from V and 5 from J, leaving 9 bases between them. CDR3 size: 12 residues. CDR3 sequence (DNA): TGCAGCGTTGAAGGCCATTCCGACGAGCAGTACTTC. Translation: CSVEGHSDEQYF.

The sample holds many counts of this clonotype. J is TRBJ2-5 and V is TRBV20-1; 10 bases are shared with TRBD1. The CDR3 is made up of 15 amino acids. CDR1 DFQATT and CDR2 SNEGSKA come from the germline V gene (reference sequence). V was pared by 6 bases and J by 3 bases, with 10 bases of the junction left unmatched. CDR3 coding DNA: TGCAGTGCCGGCCGGGACAGGGGCCTTGAAGAGACCCAGTACTTC. Translated, it gives CSAGRDRGLEETQYF.

There are a few counts of this clonotype. The chain links TRBV12-3 or TRBV12-4 to TRBJ2-1; 13 positions match TRBD2. J lost 5 bases, V lost 4 bases, and 5 bases had no gene match. This CDR3 is built from 16 residues. The CDR3 sequence: CASSYPTSGGDNEQFF. DNA of the CDR3: TGTGCCAGCAGTTACCCTACTAGCGGGGGGGACAATGAGCAGTTCTTC.

The rearrangement joins TRBV2 to TRBJ2-5, with 14 bases fitting TRBD2. The assigned J gene may be wrong: the sequence end matches TRBJ2-7 better. Germline values: CDR1 SNHLY, CDR2 FYNNEI. The CDR3 extends over 16 amino acids. In DNA, the CDR3 is TGTGCCAGATACTTACCGGGACTAGCGGGGGCCTACGAGCAGTACTTC. Its translation is CARYLPGLAGAYEQYF.

This clonotype was counted only a few times. An end of the junction does not agree with germline; a read error may underlie this. V usage is TRBV7-7 and J usage is TRBJ2-7; 10 bases line up with TRBD1. This CDR3 contains 15 residues. The germline gives CDR1 SSHAT, CDR2 FNYEAQ (reference sequence). The CDR3, as DNA: TGTGCTAGCAGCTTAGAGGACAGGGGGTCCTACGAGCAGTACTTC. Its protein product is CASSLEDRGSYEQYF.

This clonotype has a handful of counts. The chain combines TRBV28 with TRBJ2-3; 7 bases agree with TRBD2. After removal of 4 bases from V and 2 bases from J, the junction contained 9 bases not matched to a gene. The CDR3 is 16 residues long. The germline V gene has CDR1 MDHEN and CDR2 SYDVKM. The CDR3, as DNA: TGTGCCAGCAGTTCCCGACCTAGCGGTATCACAGATACGCAGTATTTT. Translated: CASSSRPSGITDTQYF.

The V call is TRBV28, the J call TRBJ2-5; 13 positions match TRBD2. V shed 6 bases and J 6 bases; nucleotides not matched to a gene: 10. This CDR3 is 16 amino acids long. Germline lookup yields CDR1 MDHEN and CDR2 SYDVKM. The CDR3 reads CASSPPGTSGVKTQYF. Here the CDR3 DNA reads TGTGCCAGCAGCCCCCCCGGGACTAGCGGGGTAAAGACCCAGTACTTC.